Included here is one TCR beta chain sequence, with context. What it binds is not known. The record originates from a study of cytomegalovirus exposure and HLA in healthy donors. The study's findings and limits: Most of the CMV-associated TCR beta chains (in a later analysis) appeared to be HLA-restricted. In a later analysis, TCR beta V- and J-gene trimming showed a link to a missense DCLRE1C variant.

CDR3 length: 14 residues. With 0 bases removed from V and 6 bases from J, the gap between germline ends came to 10 bases. The germline gives CDR1 MNHEY, CDR2 SVGAGI. Primers: 60 Vbeta forward and 13 Jbeta reverse. Assay: immunoSEQ multiplex PCR; the TCRdb copy retains only in-frame clones and omits some. The sample includes fewer than 200,000 clones, 81% of them seen just once. Sequencing was performed on PBMCs. The gene calls are TRBV6-5 and TRBJ2-3; D gene unclear. The clonotype was recovered from a woman aged 18 to 35 in good health and CMV-seropositive. CDR3 coding DNA: TGTGCCAGCAGTTACTCAATCAACGGGGATACGCAGTATTTT. Protein: CASSYSINGDTQYF.